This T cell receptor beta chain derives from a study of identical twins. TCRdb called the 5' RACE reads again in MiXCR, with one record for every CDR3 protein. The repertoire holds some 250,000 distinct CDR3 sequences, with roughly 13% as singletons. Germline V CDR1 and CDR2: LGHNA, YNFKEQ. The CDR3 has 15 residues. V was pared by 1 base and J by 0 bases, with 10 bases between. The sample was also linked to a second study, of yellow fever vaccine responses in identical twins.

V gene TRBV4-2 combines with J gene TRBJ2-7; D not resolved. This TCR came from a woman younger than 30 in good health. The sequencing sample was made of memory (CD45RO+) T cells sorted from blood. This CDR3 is CASSQAAVSSYEQYF. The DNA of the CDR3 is TGTGCCAGCAGCCAAGCGGCGGTGAGCTCCTACGAGCAGTACTTC.